The rows below give T cell receptor beta chains drawn from one sample of a study of T cell changes during pregnancy in multiple sclerosis. Sequencing used immunoSEQ multiplex PCR; TCRdb keeps in-frame clones, though not all of them. The repertoire consists of 39,000 or so clones, with approximately 92% occurring once and the leading ten covering approximately 27%. This specimen consisted of CD8+ T cells from peripheral blood mononuclear cells, obtained before pregnancy. The receptors here all came from a female donor with multiple sclerosis, enrolled in a pregnancy study. Each CDR3 is given with its conserved first and last residue. A D gene is named only where the DNA matches it firmly. Clone size is not always given. Where it is, it says once, few, many or a class for expanded clones.

d_gene	abundance	v_gene	j_gene	CDR3aa	CDR3nt
TRBD1	.	TRBV2	TRBJ1-2	CASKPTGGWVYGYTF	TGTGCCAGCAAGCCAACAGGGGGCTGGGTGTATGGCTACACCTTC
TRBD1	.	TRBV5-1	TRBJ2-1	CASSVGTGALDEQFF	TGCGCCAGCAGCGTAGGGACAGGGGCCTTAGATGAGCAGTTCTTC
.	.	TRBV4-1	TRBJ2-5	CASSLRWSSMETQYF	TGCGCCAGCAGTCTACGGTGGAGTAGCATGGAGACCCAGTACTTC
TRBD1	.	TRBV27	TRBJ1-1	CASRTGGTEAFF	TGTGCCAGCCGCACAGGGGGCACTGAAGCTTTCTTT
TRBD1	.	TRBV4-1	TRBJ2-3	CASSGGQGAPSDTQYF	TGCGCCAGCAGCGGGGGACAGGGGGCTCCTTCAGATACGCAGTATTTT
.	.	TRBV15	TRBJ1-3	CATSRATAGTGNTIYF	TGTGCCACCAGCAGAGCTACAGCGGGCACTGGAAACACCATATATTTT
.	.	TRBV4-2	TRBJ1-2	CASSQGVQRGGYGYTF	TGTGCCAGCAGCCAAGGGGTCCAGAGGGGAGGCTATGGCTACACCTTC
TRBD2	.	TRBV4-1	TRBJ2-2	CASSQETSVGGELFF	TGCGCCAGCAGCCAGGAGACTAGCGTAGGTGGGGAGCTGTTTTTT
.	.	TRBV27	TRBJ1-1	CASSYGANTEAFF	TGTGCCAGCAGTTATGGGGCTAACACTGAAGCTTTCTTT
TRBD1	.	TRBV27	TRBJ1-1	CASSLTPHRGPEAFF	TGTGCCAGCAGTTTAACACCTCACAGGGGCCCTGAAGCTTTCTTT
TRBD1	.	TRBV7-9	TRBJ1-4	CASSPIGDRVNEKLFF	TGTGCCAGCAGCCCCATTGGGGACAGGGTTAATGAAAAACTGTTTTTT
.	.	TRBV7-2	TRBJ2-3	CASSPYLDTQYF	TGTGCCAGCAGCCCTTATCTTGATACGCAGTATTTT
.	.	TRBV19	TRBJ1-1	CASSIYPNTEAFF	TGTGCCAGTAGTATTTATCCGAACACTGAAGCTTTCTTT
TRBD1	.	TRBV7-9	TRBJ2-1	CASSFDRDKFF	TGTGCCAGCAGCTTCGACAGGGACAAGTTCTTC
TRBD1	.	TRBV4-1	TRBJ1-1	CASSLGQGGVSEAFF	TGCGCCAGCAGCCTCGGACAGGGGGGAGTTTCTGAAGCTTTCTTT
.	.	TRBV20-1	TRBJ2-7	CSALLGGEQYF	TGCAGTGCTCTCTTAGGGGGCGAGCAGTACTTC
.	.	TRBV7-8	TRBJ2-6	CASSPAWGRGANVLTF	TGTGCCAGCAGCCCCGCCTGGGGGCGAGGGGCCAACGTCCTGACTTTC
TRBD1	once	TRBV28	TRBJ1-2	CASSSTGVNYGYTF	TGTGCCAGCAGTTCGACAGGGGTTAACTATGGCTACACCTTC
.	.	TRBV21-1	TRBJ2-1	CASSKDGAYNEQFF	TGTGCCAGCAGCAAAGATGGAGCTTACAATGAGCAGTTCTTC
.	.	TRBV27	TRBJ2-7	CASSPYGGRGYEQYF	TGTGCCAGCAGTCCCTATGGGGGAAGGGGGTACGAGCAGTACTTC
.	.	TRBV4-1	TRBJ1-1	CASSQRTLEEAFF	TGCGCCAGCAGCCAAAGGACACTGGAGGAAGCTTTCTTT
TRBD1	.	TRBV12-5	TRBJ2-1	CASGRGTGVAFF	TGTGCTAGTGGCCGCGGGACAGGGGTAGCGTTCTTC
TRBD2	.	TRBV2	TRBJ2-1	CASSEVKTSGSNEQFF	TGTGCCAGCAGTGAAGTTAAGACTAGCGGGAGCAACGAGCAGTTCTTC
.	.	TRBV27	TRBJ1-3	CASSKAGVGNTIYF	TGTGCCAGCAGTAAAGCGGGGGTCGGAAACACCATATATTTT
TRBD1	.	TRBV28	TRBJ1-5	CASTDRGERNQPQHF	TGTGCCAGCACCGACAGGGGGGAACGCAATCAGCCCCAGCATTTT
TRBD2	.	TRBV7-8	TRBJ2-7	CASSMASGRAGEQYF	TGTGCCAGCAGCATGGCTAGCGGGAGGGCCGGCGAGCAGTACTTC